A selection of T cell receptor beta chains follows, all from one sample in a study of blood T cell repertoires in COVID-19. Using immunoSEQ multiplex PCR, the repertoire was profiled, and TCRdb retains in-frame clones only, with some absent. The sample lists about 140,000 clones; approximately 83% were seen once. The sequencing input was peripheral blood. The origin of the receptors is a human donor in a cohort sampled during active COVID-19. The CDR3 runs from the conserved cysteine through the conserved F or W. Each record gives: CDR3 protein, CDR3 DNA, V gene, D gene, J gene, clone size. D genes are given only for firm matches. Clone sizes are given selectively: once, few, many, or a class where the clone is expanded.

CDR3aa: CSVGGLTSGSNEQFF
CDR3nt: TGCAGCGTGGGGGGGCTGACTAGCGGGAGTAATGAGCAGTTCTTC
v_gene: TRBV29-1
d_gene: TRBD2
j_gene: TRBJ2-1
abundance: few

CDR3aa: CASSFAGTRGRNEQFF
CDR3nt: TGTGCCAGCAGCTTCGCCGGGACTAGGGGGCGAAATGAGCAGTTCTTC
v_gene: TRBV7-2
d_gene: .
j_gene: TRBJ2-1
abundance: few

CDR3aa: CASSQLHLSGGYTF
CDR3nt: TGCGCCAGCAGCCAACTGCATCTAAGCGGTGGCTACACCTTC
v_gene: TRBV4-1
d_gene: .
j_gene: TRBJ1-2
abundance: .

CDR3aa: CASSSIPTGNYEQYF
CDR3nt: TGTGCCAGCAGCTCCATTCCGACAGGGAACTACGAGCAGTACTTC
v_gene: TRBV11-1
d_gene: TRBD1
j_gene: TRBJ2-7
abundance: .

CDR3aa: CASSKTRVHYNSPLHF
CDR3nt: TGTGCCAGCAGCAAAACCCGGGTTCACTATAATTCACCCCTCCACTTT
v_gene: TRBV21-1
d_gene: .
j_gene: TRBJ1-6
abundance: .

CDR3aa: CASSWGGSNQPQHF
CDR3nt: TGTGCCAGCAGTTGGGGGGGGAGCAATCAGCCCCAGCATTTT
v_gene: TRBV27
d_gene: .
j_gene: TRBJ1-5
abundance: .

CDR3aa: CASIAPRGSGTEAFF
CDR3nt: TGTGCCAGCATCGCCCCCCGGGGGAGTGGCACTGAAGCTTTCTTT
v_gene: TRBV6-5
d_gene: .
j_gene: TRBJ1-1
abundance: few

CDR3aa: CASSQPGQGIYGYTF
CDR3nt: TGTGCCAGCAGCCAACCGGGACAGGGAATCTATGGCTACACCTTC
v_gene: TRBV3-1/TRBV3-2
d_gene: TRBD1
j_gene: TRBJ1-2
abundance: .

CDR3aa: CASTPGRASDIQYF
CDR3nt: TGCGCCAGCACCCCAGGCAGGGCATCGGACATTCAGTACTTC
v_gene: TRBV4-1
d_gene: .
j_gene: TRBJ2-4
abundance: .

CDR3aa: CASSDLGQGFGYTF
CDR3nt: TGTGCCAGCAGTGACCTGGGACAGGGGTTTGGCTACACCTTC
v_gene: TRBV2
d_gene: TRBD1
j_gene: TRBJ1-2
abundance: .

CDR3aa: CASSAQGAMNTEAFF
CDR3nt: TGTGCCAGTAGTGCACAGGGGGCCATGAACACTGAAGCTTTCTTT
v_gene: TRBV19
d_gene: TRBD1
j_gene: TRBJ1-1
abundance: .

CDR3aa: CATSDSPSGRETQYF
CDR3nt: TGTGCCACCAGTGATTCGCCTAGCGGGAGAGAGACCCAGTACTTC
v_gene: TRBV24-1
d_gene: TRBD2
j_gene: TRBJ2-5
abundance: .

CDR3aa: CASGRGLAGLQETQYF
CDR3nt: TGTGCCAGCGGGCGGGGACTAGCGGGACTCCAAGAGACCCAGTACTTC
v_gene: TRBV2
d_gene: TRBD2
j_gene: TRBJ2-5
abundance: .

CDR3aa: CASSGAGTDNRYEQYF
CDR3nt: TGTGCCAGCAGTGGAGCCGGGACAGATAATAGATACGAGCAGTACTTC
v_gene: TRBV6-1
d_gene: TRBD1
j_gene: TRBJ2-7
abundance: .

CDR3aa: CASRRGSGNTIYF
CDR3nt: TGCGCCAGCCGCAGGGGGTCCGGAAACACCATATATTTT
v_gene: TRBV5-1
d_gene: TRBD1
j_gene: TRBJ1-3
abundance: .

CDR3aa: CASTPGQGFGGEKLFF
CDR3nt: TGTGCCAGTACCCCAGGACAGGGTTTCGGTGGAGAAAAACTGTTTTTT
v_gene: TRBV19
d_gene: TRBD1
j_gene: TRBJ1-4
abundance: .

CDR3aa: CAISRLAGANEQYF
CDR3nt: TGTGCCATCAGTAGACTAGCGGGAGCTAACGAGCAGTACTTC
v_gene: TRBV10-3
d_gene: TRBD2
j_gene: TRBJ2-7
abundance: few

CDR3aa: CASSSLAGGPYEQYF
CDR3nt: TGTGCCAGCAGCTCGCTAGCGGGAGGCCCCTACGAGCAGTACTTC
v_gene: TRBV11-2
d_gene: TRBD2
j_gene: TRBJ2-7
abundance: .

CDR3aa: CASKGGRRVETQYF
CDR3nt: TGTGCCAGCAAGGGCGGGAGGCGTGTGGAGACCCAGTACTTC
v_gene: TRBV6-5
d_gene: TRBD2
j_gene: TRBJ2-5
abundance: .

CDR3aa: CASTPGLGRAGELFF
CDR3nt: TGTGCCAGTACTCCGGGACTAGGCCGGGCCGGGGAGCTGTTTTTT
v_gene: TRBV19
d_gene: TRBD2
j_gene: TRBJ2-2
abundance: .

CDR3aa: CASSQALGLEREQFF
CDR3nt: TGCGCCAGCAGCCAAGCCCTTGGTTTGGAGCGTGAGCAGTTCTTC
v_gene: TRBV4-3
d_gene: .
j_gene: TRBJ2-1
abundance: .

CDR3aa: CASSTQPFGERNQPQHF
CDR3nt: TGTGCCAGCAGTACCCAGCCTTTCGGGGAAAGAAATCAGCCCCAGCATTTT
v_gene: TRBV2
d_gene: .
j_gene: TRBJ1-5
abundance: .

CDR3aa: CAWSAWTGEFFDVPGELFF
CDR3nt: TGTGCCTGGAGTGCGTGGACAGGGGAATTTTTTGACGTCCCCGGGGAGCTGTTTTTT
v_gene: TRBV30
d_gene: TRBD1
j_gene: TRBJ2-2
abundance: .

CDR3aa: CASKGPFTDTQYF
CDR3nt: TGTGCCAGCAAGGGGCCGTTCACAGATACGCAGTATTTT
v_gene: TRBV2
d_gene: .
j_gene: TRBJ2-3
abundance: .

CDR3aa: CAWDPGRSYNSPLHF
CDR3nt: TGTGCCTGGGATCCGGGTCGCTCCTATAATTCACCCCTCCACTTT
v_gene: TRBV30
d_gene: .
j_gene: TRBJ1-6
abundance: .

CDR3aa: CASRRDRHNTEAFF
CDR3nt: TGTGCCAGCAGGAGGGACAGGCATAACACTGAAGCTTTCTTT
v_gene: TRBV6-4
d_gene: TRBD1
j_gene: TRBJ1-1
abundance: .

CDR3aa: CSVEGSGGPYEQYF
CDR3nt: TGCAGCGTTGAAGGTAGCGGGGGCCCCTACGAGCAGTACTTC
v_gene: TRBV29-1
d_gene: TRBD2
j_gene: TRBJ2-7
abundance: .

CDR3aa: CASSPDRSNQPQHF
CDR3nt: TGTGCCAGCAGCCCCGACAGGAGCAATCAGCCCCAGCATTTT
v_gene: TRBV6-5
d_gene: .
j_gene: TRBJ1-5
abundance: .

CDR3aa: CASSELDRGPPGELFF
CDR3nt: TGTGCCAGCAGTGAGTTGGACAGGGGGCCCCCCGGGGAGCTGTTTTTT
v_gene: TRBV2
d_gene: TRBD1
j_gene: TRBJ2-2
abundance: once

CDR3aa: CASSSRDYAKEQFF
CDR3nt: TGTGCCAGCAGCTCCCGGGACTATGCAAAGGAGCAGTTCTTC
v_gene: TRBV25-1
d_gene: TRBD2
j_gene: TRBJ2-1
abundance: .

CDR3aa: CASSDVRTSPTGELFF
CDR3nt: TGTGCCAGCAGTGATGTCCGGACTAGCCCTACCGGGGAGCTGTTTTTT
v_gene: TRBV6-1
d_gene: TRBD2
j_gene: TRBJ2-2
abundance: .

CDR3aa: CATSRVEGQLYGYTF
CDR3nt: TGTGCCACCAGCAGAGTGGAGGGACAGCTGTATGGCTACACCTTC
v_gene: TRBV15
d_gene: TRBD1
j_gene: TRBJ1-2
abundance: .

CDR3aa: CASSPGLDGTYTIYF
CDR3nt: TGTGCCAGCTCACCAGGTCTAGACGGAACGTACACCATATATTTT
v_gene: TRBV18
d_gene: .
j_gene: TRBJ1-3
abundance: .

CDR3aa: CASSLGLAGTDTQYF
CDR3nt: TGTGCCAGCAGCTTAGGGCTAGCGGGCACAGATACGCAGTATTTT
v_gene: TRBV7-3
d_gene: TRBD2
j_gene: TRBJ2-3
abundance: .

CDR3aa: CASSREGQGHGYTF
CDR3nt: TGTGCCAGCAGCCGCGAGGGACAGGGGCATGGCTACACCTTC
v_gene: TRBV6-5
d_gene: TRBD1
j_gene: TRBJ1-2
abundance: .

CDR3aa: CASSLSGQGYNEQFF
CDR3nt: TGTGCCAGCAGTTTAAGCGGACAGGGCTACAATGAGCAGTTCTTC
v_gene: TRBV27
d_gene: TRBD1
j_gene: TRBJ2-1
abundance: .

CDR3aa: CASSQGDRSRYF
CDR3nt: TGTGCCAGCAGCCAAGGGGACAGGTCGCGGTACTTC
v_gene: TRBV7-9
d_gene: TRBD1
j_gene: TRBJ2-4
abundance: .

CDR3aa: CASSLDNRDFGTQFF
CDR3nt: TGTGCCAGCAGCTTAGATAACCGGGACTTCGGCACGCAGTTCTTC
v_gene: TRBV11-3
d_gene: .
j_gene: TRBJ2-1
abundance: .

CDR3aa: CAISEGLAGLTDTQYF
CDR3nt: TGTGCCATCAGTGAGGGCCTAGCGGGACTCACAGATACGCAGTATTTT
v_gene: TRBV10-3
d_gene: TRBD2
j_gene: TRBJ2-3
abundance: .

CDR3aa: CASRRGTGTDLGGYTF
CDR3nt: TGTGCCAGCAGGCGAGGGACAGGGACCGACTTAGGGGGCTACACCTTC
v_gene: TRBV2
d_gene: TRBD1
j_gene: TRBJ1-2
abundance: .

CDR3aa: CASSDIAGVSYEQYF
CDR3nt: TGTGCCAGCAGTGACATAGCGGGAGTTTCTTACGAGCAGTACTTC
v_gene: TRBV6-1
d_gene: TRBD2
j_gene: TRBJ2-7
abundance: .

CDR3aa: CASSDRGTHYEQYF
CDR3nt: TGTGCCAGCAGCGACAGGGGGACCCACTACGAGCAGTACTTC
v_gene: TRBV3-1/TRBV3-2
d_gene: TRBD1
j_gene: TRBJ2-7
abundance: .

CDR3aa: CASTRTAWSEGGPNTEAFF
CDR3nt: TGTGCCAGCACCCGAACAGCATGGTCAGAAGGAGGGCCGAACACTGAAGCTTTCTTT
v_gene: TRBV6-4
d_gene: .
j_gene: TRBJ1-1
abundance: .

CDR3aa: CASSFGTGAYGYTF
CDR3nt: TGTGCCAGCAGCTTTGGTACAGGGGCCTATGGCTACACCTTC
v_gene: TRBV7-2
d_gene: TRBD1
j_gene: TRBJ1-2
abundance: .

CDR3aa: CASSLGPGGNTEAFF
CDR3nt: TGTGCCAGCAGCTTAGGACCGGGTGGGAACACTGAAGCTTTCTTT
v_gene: TRBV7-2
d_gene: .
j_gene: TRBJ1-1
abundance: .

CDR3aa: CASKRQTVSNQPQHF
CDR3nt: TGTGCCAGCAAACGGCAGACAGTTAGCAATCAGCCCCAGCATTTT
v_gene: TRBV6-5
d_gene: .
j_gene: TRBJ1-5
abundance: few

CDR3aa: CASSLGTSGTNEQFF
CDR3nt: TGCGCCAGCAGCTTGGGGACTAGCGGGACGAATGAGCAGTTCTTC
v_gene: TRBV5-1
d_gene: TRBD2
j_gene: TRBJ2-1
abundance: .

CDR3aa: CASSLGGLAEYNEQFF
CDR3nt: TGCGCCAGCAGCTTGGGGGGACTAGCGGAGTACAATGAGCAGTTCTTC
v_gene: TRBV5-1
d_gene: TRBD2
j_gene: TRBJ2-1
abundance: .

CDR3aa: CASSEPWYTLAASEYEQYF
CDR3nt: TGTGCCAGCAGTGAACCATGGTACACGCTCGCGGCTAGCGAGTACGAGCAGTACTTC
v_gene: TRBV6-1
d_gene: .
j_gene: TRBJ2-7
abundance: .

CDR3aa: CASSIAQGQAYGYTF
CDR3nt: TGTGCCAGTAGTATAGCCCAGGGACAGGCCTATGGCTACACCTTC
v_gene: TRBV19
d_gene: TRBD1
j_gene: TRBJ1-2
abundance: .

CDR3aa: CSGVTGHGSSEQFF
CDR3nt: TGCAGCGGGGTTACGGGACATGGGTCCAGTGAGCAGTTCTTC
v_gene: TRBV29-1
d_gene: .
j_gene: TRBJ2-1
abundance: .

CDR3aa: CSASLVYEQYF
CDR3nt: TGCAGTGCTAGTCTAGTATACGAGCAGTACTTC
v_gene: TRBV20-1
d_gene: .
j_gene: TRBJ2-7
abundance: once

CDR3aa: CSTWDRGFGNTIYF
CDR3nt: TGCAGCACCTGGGACAGGGGATTCGGAAACACCATATATTTT
v_gene: TRBV29-1
d_gene: TRBD1
j_gene: TRBJ1-3
abundance: .

CDR3aa: CASSPHRTGRNTEAFF
CDR3nt: TGTGCCAGCAGTCCTCACCGGACAGGGAGAAACACTGAAGCTTTCTTT
v_gene: TRBV28
d_gene: TRBD1
j_gene: TRBJ1-1
abundance: .

CDR3aa: CASSPQETQYF
CDR3nt: TGTGCCAGCAGCCCTCAAGAGACCCAGTACTTC
v_gene: TRBV5-8
d_gene: .
j_gene: TRBJ2-5
abundance: .

CDR3aa: CASSDVGGFTGELFF
CDR3nt: TGTGCCAGCAGTGATGTGGGAGGGTTCACCGGGGAGCTGTTTTTT
v_gene: TRBV6-1
d_gene: TRBD2
j_gene: TRBJ2-2
abundance: .

CDR3aa: CASRSGTGDGNTIYF
CDR3nt: TGTGCCAGCAGGTCCGGGACAGGGGATGGAAACACCATATATTTT
v_gene: TRBV6-6
d_gene: TRBD1
j_gene: TRBJ1-3
abundance: .

CDR3aa: CASSPGGTKSYEQYF
CDR3nt: TGTGCCAGCTCACCCGGGGGGACAAAGAGCTACGAGCAGTACTTC
v_gene: TRBV18
d_gene: .
j_gene: TRBJ2-7
abundance: once

CDR3aa: CASSQDRRRDNSYEQYF
CDR3nt: TGTGCCAGCAGCCAAGACCGGCGCCGGGACAACTCCTACGAGCAGTACTTC
v_gene: TRBV3-1/TRBV3-2
d_gene: .
j_gene: TRBJ2-7
abundance: few